This T cell receptor beta chain was sequenced during a study of Ad26.COV2.S vaccination and SARS-CoV-2 variants. As concerns this clone: The antigen is undetermined.

Study conclusions and caveats: Participants given vaccine showed non-spike TCR breadth similar to that of placebo recipients. There was a possibility that the TCR breadth and depth analyses underestimated total T cell responses. Substantial breadth in spike-specific CD8+ and CD4+ T cell responses was reportedly seen after vaccination. Vaccine recipients surpassed placebo recipients in spike-specific TCR breadth.

V lost 2 bases to trimming and J lost 1 base, with 0 bases between them. Germline V gives CDR1 LGHNA, CDR2 YNFKEQ. The CDR3 is 12 residues long. TCRdb's table, derived via immunoSEQ multiplex PCR, lists solely in-frame clones and lacks some. In the table there are over 100,000 clones, around three quarters of which are singletons. This sequence was found in a human donor who had recovered from COVID-19. This material consisted of peripheral blood, taken after recovery from COVID-19. This chain connects TRBV4-2 to TRBJ1-3; D not resolved. CDR3 sequence (DNA): TGTGCCAGCAGCCAATCTGGAAACACCATATATTTT. As protein: CASSQSGNTIYF.